This T cell receptor beta chain was recorded in a study of shared clonotypes between healthy human individuals. Data came from immunoSEQ multiplex PCR; TCRdb stores just in-frame clones and leaves some out. This table holds 950,000 to 1,300,000 clones, about 74% found once. This clone was picked up a small number of times. Per the germline V gene, CDR1 is LNHDA and CDR2 is SQIVND (reference sequence). The CDR3 length is 14 residues. The V end lost 7 bases, the J end lost 6 bases, and 16 bases lay between the germline ends. Sequencing input: memory CD4+ T cells sorted from blood. The subset here: CD45RA-negative fraction. The rearrangement uses TRBV19 and TRBJ1-5; the D is unclear. This receptor was obtained from a man in his late teens or twenties in good health. The DNA of the CDR3 is TGTGCCAGTAACGGGCAGGCGGGGAGTCAGCCCCAGCATTTT. Translated, it gives CASNGQAGSQPQHF.